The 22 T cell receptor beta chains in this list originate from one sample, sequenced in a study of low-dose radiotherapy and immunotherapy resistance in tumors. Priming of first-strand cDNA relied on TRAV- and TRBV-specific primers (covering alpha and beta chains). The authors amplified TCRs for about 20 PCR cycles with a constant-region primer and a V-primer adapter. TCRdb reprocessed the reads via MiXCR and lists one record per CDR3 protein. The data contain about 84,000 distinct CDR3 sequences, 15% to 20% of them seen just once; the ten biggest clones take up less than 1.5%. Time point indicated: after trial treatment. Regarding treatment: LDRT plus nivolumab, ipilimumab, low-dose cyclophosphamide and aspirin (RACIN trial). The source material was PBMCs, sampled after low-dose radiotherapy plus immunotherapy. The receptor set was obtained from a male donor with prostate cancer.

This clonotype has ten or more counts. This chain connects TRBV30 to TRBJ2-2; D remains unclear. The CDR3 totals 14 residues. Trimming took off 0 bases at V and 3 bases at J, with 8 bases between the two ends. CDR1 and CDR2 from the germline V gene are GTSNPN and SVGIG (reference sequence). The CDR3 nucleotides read TGTGCCTGGAGTGTTTTACCTTACACCGGGGAGCTGTTTTTT. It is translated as CAWSVLPYTGELFF.

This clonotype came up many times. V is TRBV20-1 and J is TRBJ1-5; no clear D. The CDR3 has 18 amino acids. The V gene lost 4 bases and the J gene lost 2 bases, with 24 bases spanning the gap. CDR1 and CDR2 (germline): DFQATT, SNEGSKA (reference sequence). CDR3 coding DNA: TGCAGTGCTACCCTGGACGGGTTTATAATCGAGGGCAATCAGCCCCAGCATTTT. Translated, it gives CSATLDGFIIEGNQPQHF.

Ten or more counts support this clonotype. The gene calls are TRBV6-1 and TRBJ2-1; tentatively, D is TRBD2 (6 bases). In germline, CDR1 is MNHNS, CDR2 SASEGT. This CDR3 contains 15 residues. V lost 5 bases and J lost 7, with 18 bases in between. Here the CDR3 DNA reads TGTGCCAGCAGTTTGGGACTGGGAGCGTTAAATGAGCAGTTCTTC. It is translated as CASSLGLGALNEQFF.

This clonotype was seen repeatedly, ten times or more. The CDR3 sequence: CASSQGPGGEQYF. Here the CDR3 DNA reads TGTGCCAGCAGCCAAGGCCCGGGAGGCGAGCAGTACTTC. This rearrangement joins TRBV6-5 to TRBJ2-7; 7 nucleotides agree with TRBD2. Unmatched junction bases numbered 8, after V lost 6 bases and J lost 6 bases. Per the germline V gene, CDR1 is MNHEY and CDR2 is SVGAGI. This CDR3 comprises 13 residues.

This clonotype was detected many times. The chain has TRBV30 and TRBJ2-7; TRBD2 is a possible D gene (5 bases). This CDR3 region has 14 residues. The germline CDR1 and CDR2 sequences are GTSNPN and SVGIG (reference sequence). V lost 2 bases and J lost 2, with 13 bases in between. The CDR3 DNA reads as TGTGCCTGGAGTACCGGGATCCGGACCTACGAGCAGTACTTC. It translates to CAWSTGIRTYEQYF.

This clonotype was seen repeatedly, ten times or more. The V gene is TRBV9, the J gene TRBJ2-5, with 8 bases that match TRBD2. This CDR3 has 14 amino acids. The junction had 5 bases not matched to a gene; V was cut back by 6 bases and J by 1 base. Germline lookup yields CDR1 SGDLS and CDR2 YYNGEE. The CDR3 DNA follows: TGTGCCAGCACACGACTAGCGAGCCAAGAGACCCAGTACTTC. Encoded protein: CASTRLASQETQYF. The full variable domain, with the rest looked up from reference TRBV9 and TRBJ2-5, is DSGVTQTPKHLITATGQRVTLRCSPRSGDLSVYWYQQSLDQGLQFLIQYYNGEERAKGNILERFSAQQFPDLHSELNLSSLELGDSALYFCASTRLASQETQYFGPGTRLLVL.

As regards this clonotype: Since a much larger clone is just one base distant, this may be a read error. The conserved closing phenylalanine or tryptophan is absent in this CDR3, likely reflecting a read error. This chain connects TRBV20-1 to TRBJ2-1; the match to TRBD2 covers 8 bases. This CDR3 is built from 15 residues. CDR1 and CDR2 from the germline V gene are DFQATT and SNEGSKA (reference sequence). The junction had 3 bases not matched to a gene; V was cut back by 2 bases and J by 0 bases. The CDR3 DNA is TGCAGTGCTAGAAAAAGCGGGAGCTCCTACAATGAGCAGTTCTTA. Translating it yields CSARKSGSSYNEQFL.

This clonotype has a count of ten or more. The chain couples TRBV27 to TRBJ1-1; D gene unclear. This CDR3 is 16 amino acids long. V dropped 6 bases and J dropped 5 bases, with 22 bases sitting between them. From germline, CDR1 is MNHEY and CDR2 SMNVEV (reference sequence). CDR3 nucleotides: TGTGCCAGCAGCCGGATCCGTCTGGGAGGTCGGACTGAAGCTTTCTTT. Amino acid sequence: CASSRIRLGGRTEAFF.

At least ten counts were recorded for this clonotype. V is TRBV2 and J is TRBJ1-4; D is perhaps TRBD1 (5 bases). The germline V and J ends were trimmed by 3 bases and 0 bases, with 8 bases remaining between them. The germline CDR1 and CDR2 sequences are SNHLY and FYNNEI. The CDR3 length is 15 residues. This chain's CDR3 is CASSEGGATNEKLFF. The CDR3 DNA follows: TGTGCCAGCAGTGAGGGGGGGGCAACTAATGAAAAACTGTTTTTT.

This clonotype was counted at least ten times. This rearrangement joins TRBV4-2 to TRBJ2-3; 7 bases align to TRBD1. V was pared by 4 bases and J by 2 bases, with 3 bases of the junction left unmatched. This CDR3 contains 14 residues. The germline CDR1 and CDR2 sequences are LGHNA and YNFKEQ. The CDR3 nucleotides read TGTGCCAGCAGCCCGGGGACAGCCACAGATACGCAGTATTTT. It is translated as CASSPGTATDTQYF.

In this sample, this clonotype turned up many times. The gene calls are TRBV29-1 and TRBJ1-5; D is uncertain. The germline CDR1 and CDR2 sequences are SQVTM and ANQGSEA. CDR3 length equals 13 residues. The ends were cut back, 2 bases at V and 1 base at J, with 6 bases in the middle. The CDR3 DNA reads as TGCAGCGTTGAAACGGGAAGCAATCAGCCCCAGCATTTT. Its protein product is CSVETGSNQPQHF.

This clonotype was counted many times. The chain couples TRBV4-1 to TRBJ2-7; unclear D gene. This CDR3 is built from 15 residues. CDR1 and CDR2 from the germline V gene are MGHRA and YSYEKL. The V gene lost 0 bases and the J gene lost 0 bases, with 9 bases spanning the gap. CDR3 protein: CASSQDLGSSYEQYF. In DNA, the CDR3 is TGCGCCAGCAGCCAAGACCTGGGAAGCTCCTACGAGCAGTACTTC.

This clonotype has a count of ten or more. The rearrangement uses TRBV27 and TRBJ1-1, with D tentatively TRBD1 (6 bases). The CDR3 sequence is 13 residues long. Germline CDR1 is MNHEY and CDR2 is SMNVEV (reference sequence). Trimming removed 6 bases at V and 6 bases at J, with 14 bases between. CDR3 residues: CASRTRGAPEAFF. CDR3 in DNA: TGTGCCAGCAGAACCAGGGGTGCCCCTGAAGCTTTCTTT.

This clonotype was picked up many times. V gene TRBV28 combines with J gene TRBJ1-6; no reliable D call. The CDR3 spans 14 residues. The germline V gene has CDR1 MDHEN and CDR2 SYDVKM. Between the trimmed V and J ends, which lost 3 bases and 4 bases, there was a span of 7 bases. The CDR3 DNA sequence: TGTGCCAGCAGTTTCCGCAGGTATAATTCACCCCTCCACTTT. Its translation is CASSFRRYNSPLHF.

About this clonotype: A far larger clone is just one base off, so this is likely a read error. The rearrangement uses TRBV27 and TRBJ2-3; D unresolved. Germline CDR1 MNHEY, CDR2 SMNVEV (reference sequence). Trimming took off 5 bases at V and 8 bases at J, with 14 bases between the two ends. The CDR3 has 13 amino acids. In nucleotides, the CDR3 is TGTGCCAGCAGTACCGGCCAAACTCCTACGCAGTATTTT. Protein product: CASSTGQTPTQYF.

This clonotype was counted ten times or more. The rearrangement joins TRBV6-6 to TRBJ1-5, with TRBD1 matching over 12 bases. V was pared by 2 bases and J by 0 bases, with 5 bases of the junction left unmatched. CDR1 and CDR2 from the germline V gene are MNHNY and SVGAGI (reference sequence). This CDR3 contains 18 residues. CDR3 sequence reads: CASSYRDRGPTSNQPQHF. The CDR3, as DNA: TGTGCCAGCAGTTACCGGGACAGGGGGCCTACTAGCAATCAGCCCCAGCATTTT.

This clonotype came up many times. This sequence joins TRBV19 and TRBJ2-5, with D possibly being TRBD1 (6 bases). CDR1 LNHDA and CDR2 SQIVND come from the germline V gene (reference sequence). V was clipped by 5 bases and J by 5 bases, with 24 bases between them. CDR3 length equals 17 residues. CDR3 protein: CASSLTSGTPLGETQYF. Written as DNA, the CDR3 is TGTGCCAGTAGTCTAACTTCCGGGACACCTCTTGGGGAGACCCAGTACTTC.

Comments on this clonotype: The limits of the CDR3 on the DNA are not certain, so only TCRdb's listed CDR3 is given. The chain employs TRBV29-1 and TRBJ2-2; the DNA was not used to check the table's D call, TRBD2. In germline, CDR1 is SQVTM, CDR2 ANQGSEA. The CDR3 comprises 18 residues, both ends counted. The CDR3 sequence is CSVGAGLAEPRTPGSCFF.

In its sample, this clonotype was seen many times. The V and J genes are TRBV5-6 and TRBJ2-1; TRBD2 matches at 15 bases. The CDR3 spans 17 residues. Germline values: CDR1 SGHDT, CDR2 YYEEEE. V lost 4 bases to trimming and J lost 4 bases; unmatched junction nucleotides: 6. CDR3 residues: CASSVRTSGREYNEQFF. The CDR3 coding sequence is TGTGCCAGCAGCGTGCGGACTAGCGGGAGGGAGTACAATGAGCAGTTCTTC.

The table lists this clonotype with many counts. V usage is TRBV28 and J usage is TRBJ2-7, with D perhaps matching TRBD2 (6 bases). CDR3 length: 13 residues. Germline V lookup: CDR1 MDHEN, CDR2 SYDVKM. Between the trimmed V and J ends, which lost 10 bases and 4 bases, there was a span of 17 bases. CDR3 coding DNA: TGTGCCACCAGGGTCGGGGGTCAGTACGAGCAGTACTTC. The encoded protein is CATRVGGQYEQYF.

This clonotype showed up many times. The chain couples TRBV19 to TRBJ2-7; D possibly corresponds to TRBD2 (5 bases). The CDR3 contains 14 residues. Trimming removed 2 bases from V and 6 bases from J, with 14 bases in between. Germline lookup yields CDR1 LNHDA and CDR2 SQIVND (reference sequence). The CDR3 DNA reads TGTGCCAGTAGTATAAGGGTCGGGATACTCGAGCAGTACTTC. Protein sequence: CASSIRVGILEQYF.

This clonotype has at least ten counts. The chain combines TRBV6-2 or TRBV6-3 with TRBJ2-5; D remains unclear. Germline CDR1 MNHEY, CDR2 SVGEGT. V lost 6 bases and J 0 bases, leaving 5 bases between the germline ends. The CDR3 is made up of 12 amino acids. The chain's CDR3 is CASRMYQETQYF. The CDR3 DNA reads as TGTGCCAGCAGGATGTACCAAGAGACCCAGTACTTC.